These T cell receptor beta chains were read from a single sample in a study of cytomegalovirus exposure and HLA in healthy donors. Assay used: immunoSEQ multiplex PCR; TCRdb lists only in-frame clones, some missing. In the table there are about 120,000 clones, about 81% of which are singletons. Sequenced: PBMCs. All receptors come from a man aged 40-49 years in good health and CMV-seronegative. The conserved cysteine and the conserved F or W are not part of the CDR3 here. Each record gives: J gene, D gene, V gene, CDR3 protein. D genes are given only for firm matches.

j_gene: TRBJ1-1; d_gene: .; v_gene: TRBV2; CDR3aa: ASSERTEAF
j_gene: .; d_gene: .; v_gene: TRBV5-4; CDR3aa: ASSFDPNYEQY
j_gene: TRBJ2-1; d_gene: TRBD2; v_gene: TRBV27; CDR3aa: ASSSRTSGMYNEQF
j_gene: TRBJ2-3; d_gene: .; v_gene: TRBV5-4; CDR3aa: ASSFNTDTQY
j_gene: TRBJ2-1; d_gene: TRBD2; v_gene: TRBV4-3; CDR3aa: ASSILAGGPRNEQF
j_gene: TRBJ2-4; d_gene: .; v_gene: TRBV11-2; CDR3aa: ASSLDMSAGPIQY
j_gene: TRBJ1-2; d_gene: .; v_gene: TRBV6-5; CDR3aa: ASFPTHGNGYT
j_gene: .; d_gene: .; v_gene: TRBV10-2; CDR3aa: ASRRTVSSYEQY
j_gene: TRBJ2-2; d_gene: .; v_gene: TRBV29-1; CDR3aa: SVGTVLTGELF
j_gene: TRBJ2-4; d_gene: TRBD1; v_gene: TRBV2; CDR3aa: ASSEGRQGRNIQY
j_gene: TRBJ1-5; d_gene: .; v_gene: TRBV15; CDR3aa: ATSRRRQKNQPQH
j_gene: TRBJ1-1; d_gene: TRBD1; v_gene: TRBV9; CDR3aa: ASSVSGTANTEAF
j_gene: TRBJ1-1; d_gene: .; v_gene: TRBV6-7; CDR3aa: AKDGGCTEAF
j_gene: TRBJ2-1; d_gene: TRBD2; v_gene: TRBV2; CDR3aa: ASSDRTSGFYNEQF
j_gene: TRBJ2-1; d_gene: TRBD2; v_gene: TRBV19; CDR3aa: ASSPLLAGEGNEQF
j_gene: TRBJ2-3; d_gene: TRBD1; v_gene: TRBV28; CDR3aa: ASSGQGVDTQY
j_gene: TRBJ1-5; d_gene: .; v_gene: TRBV13; CDR3aa: ASSFRSNQPQH
j_gene: TRBJ1-1; d_gene: TRBD1; v_gene: TRBV9; CDR3aa: ASSVGTATEAF
j_gene: TRBJ1-1; d_gene: TRBD1; v_gene: TRBV5-1; CDR3aa: ASSKNRGGEAF
j_gene: TRBJ1-4; d_gene: .; v_gene: TRBV30; CDR3aa: AWSRGGIREKLF
j_gene: TRBJ2-7; d_gene: .; v_gene: TRBV20-1; CDR3aa: SALGGYEQY
j_gene: TRBJ2-1; d_gene: .; v_gene: TRBV4-1; CDR3aa: ASSQQREREQF
j_gene: TRBJ2-7; d_gene: TRBD1; v_gene: TRBV30; CDR3aa: AWSRQGRSSEQY
j_gene: TRBJ2-2; d_gene: .; v_gene: TRBV6-4; CDR3aa: ASSDLARTGELF
j_gene: TRBJ1-2; d_gene: .; v_gene: TRBV9; CDR3aa: ASSRGGGGDYGYT
j_gene: TRBJ2-1; d_gene: TRBD2; v_gene: TRBV7-9; CDR3aa: ASSPTSGSRKNEQF
j_gene: TRBJ2-7; d_gene: TRBD2; v_gene: TRBV27; CDR3aa: ASSGGLGGYEQY
j_gene: TRBJ1-5; d_gene: TRBD1; v_gene: TRBV2; CDR3aa: ASSDRVGHQPQH
j_gene: TRBJ2-1; d_gene: TRBD1; v_gene: TRBV9; CDR3aa: ASSVEGTGGYNEQF
j_gene: TRBJ2-2; d_gene: .; v_gene: TRBV6-4; CDR3aa: ASSAQGSTGELF
j_gene: TRBJ2-1; d_gene: .; v_gene: TRBV4-1; CDR3aa: ASSQAGTDNEQF
j_gene: TRBJ2-1; d_gene: TRBD2; v_gene: TRBV4-3; CDR3aa: ASSPRTGRPHSYNEQF
j_gene: TRBJ2-3; d_gene: .; v_gene: TRBV5-4; CDR3aa: ASSYRSRGSTDTQY
j_gene: .; d_gene: .; v_gene: TRBV30; CDR3aa: AWRQSYEQY
j_gene: TRBJ2-3; d_gene: .; v_gene: TRBV4-1; CDR3aa: ASSHLAGNTDTQY
j_gene: TRBJ1-1; d_gene: .; v_gene: TRBV18; CDR3aa: ASSPPRVMNTEAF
j_gene: TRBJ1-2; d_gene: .; v_gene: TRBV19; CDR3aa: ASSIAGTNYGYT
j_gene: TRBJ2-6; d_gene: TRBD1; v_gene: TRBV18; CDR3aa: ASSPRTGPSPGANVLT
j_gene: TRBJ2-2; d_gene: TRBD2; v_gene: TRBV18; CDR3aa: ASSRTGTSGTTGELF
j_gene: TRBJ1-5; d_gene: TRBD1; v_gene: TRBV29-1; CDR3aa: SVKQGSGNQPQH
j_gene: TRBJ2-3; d_gene: .; v_gene: TRBV19; CDR3aa: ASSLTGTDTQY
j_gene: TRBJ2-5; d_gene: TRBD2; v_gene: TRBV2; CDR3aa: ASSPSGVENETQY
j_gene: TRBJ1-5; d_gene: .; v_gene: TRBV5-6; CDR3aa: ASSSYRLDGNQPQH
j_gene: TRBJ2-1; d_gene: TRBD2; v_gene: TRBV28; CDR3aa: ASSFSSGLGSLDDEQF
j_gene: TRBJ2-5; d_gene: TRBD2; v_gene: TRBV4-2; CDR3aa: ASSQASRTSGSGETQY
j_gene: TRBJ1-2; d_gene: TRBD1; v_gene: TRBV6-6; CDR3aa: AVGQGASGYT
j_gene: TRBJ1-4; d_gene: TRBD1; v_gene: TRBV6-5; CDR3aa: ASRDGTANEKLF
j_gene: TRBJ1-6; d_gene: .; v_gene: TRBV27; CDR3aa: ASTGVSNSPLH
j_gene: TRBJ2-7; d_gene: .; v_gene: TRBV27; CDR3aa: ASSPPGGQHYEQY